A selection of T cell receptor beta chains follows, all from one sample in a study of shared clonotypes between healthy human individuals. The assay was immunoSEQ multiplex PCR, and TCRdb's table has in-frame clones only and misses some. The sample yields around 550,000 clones, approximately 95% seen once. Sequenced: naive CD8+ T cells sorted from blood. These receptors were collected from a woman aged 25 to 39 in good health. Each CDR3 is given with its conserved first and last residue. Fields, in order: D gene, clone size, J gene, V gene, CDR3 protein, CDR3 DNA. A D gene is named only where the DNA matches it firmly. Expanded clones are given a class, and other clones once, few, many or no size at all.

D gene: .; clone size: .; J gene: TRBJ1-1; V gene: TRBV11-2; CDR3 protein: CASSTFGSRSFDTEAFF; CDR3 DNA: TGTGCCAGCAGCACATTCGGGAGCAGGAGCTTCGACACTGAAGCTTTCTTT
D gene: TRBD1; clone size: .; J gene: TRBJ2-7; V gene: TRBV7-9; CDR3 protein: CASSGPGQAAYEQYF; CDR3 DNA: TGTGCCAGCAGTGGACCGGGACAGGCGGCCTACGAGCAGTACTTC
D gene: .; clone size: .; J gene: TRBJ2-1; V gene: TRBV28; CDR3 protein: CASSFRGNEQFF; CDR3 DNA: TGTGCCAGCAGTTTCCGGGGTAATGAGCAGTTCTTC
D gene: .; clone size: .; J gene: TRBJ2-2; V gene: TRBV30; CDR3 protein: CAWSWDRQNTGELFF; CDR3 DNA: TGTGCCTGGAGTTGGGACCGCCAGAACACCGGGGAGCTGTTTTTT
D gene: TRBD1; clone size: .; J gene: TRBJ2-5; V gene: TRBV29-1; CDR3 protein: CSVEDFGQGKETQYF; CDR3 DNA: TGCAGCGTTGAAGATTTCGGACAGGGGAAAGAGACCCAGTACTTC
D gene: .; clone size: .; J gene: TRBJ2-1; V gene: TRBV10-3; CDR3 protein: CAIRTDNNNEQFF; CDR3 DNA: TGTGCCATCAGGACGGACAACAACAATGAGCAGTTCTTC
D gene: .; clone size: .; J gene: TRBJ2-7; V gene: TRBV5-4; CDR3 protein: CASSPQTVRGNSYEQYF; CDR3 DNA: TGTGCCAGCAGCCCGCAGACGGTACGGGGAAACTCCTACGAGCAGTACTTC
D gene: .; clone size: .; J gene: TRBJ1-5; V gene: TRBV28; CDR3 protein: CASSHMDSGNQPQHF; CDR3 DNA: TGTGCCAGCAGCCACATGGACAGCGGGAATCAGCCCCAGCATTTT
D gene: .; clone size: .; J gene: TRBJ2-2; V gene: TRBV28; CDR3 protein: CASSHLGGANTGELFF; CDR3 DNA: TGTGCCAGCAGTCACCTGGGGGGTGCGAACACCGGGGAGCTGTTTTTT
D gene: .; clone size: .; J gene: TRBJ2-1; V gene: TRBV18; CDR3 protein: CASSPRGRGWPPKHNEQFF; CDR3 DNA: TGTGCCAGCTCACCACGGGGGAGAGGATGGCCTCCCAAACACAATGAGCAGTTCTTC
D gene: .; clone size: .; J gene: TRBJ1-1; V gene: TRBV5-5; CDR3 protein: CASSQWVNTEAFF; CDR3 DNA: TGTGCCAGCAGCCAGTGGGTGAACACTGAAGCTTTCTTT
D gene: .; clone size: .; J gene: TRBJ1-1; V gene: TRBV28; CDR3 protein: CASADTEAFF; CDR3 DNA: TGTGCCAGCGCTGACACTGAAGCTTTCTTT
D gene: .; clone size: .; J gene: TRBJ2-7; V gene: TRBV28; CDR3 protein: CASSLARKVYEQYF; CDR3 DNA: TGTGCCAGCAGTTTAGCCAGGAAGGTTTACGAGCAGTACTTC
D gene: .; clone size: .; J gene: TRBJ1-2; V gene: TRBV28; CDR3 protein: CASSLQGVQYYGYTF; CDR3 DNA: TGTGCCAGCAGTTTACAAGGGGTTCAGTACTATGGCTACACCTTC
D gene: TRBD2; clone size: .; J gene: TRBJ2-7; V gene: TRBV9; CDR3 protein: CASSVSSGFSYEQYF; CDR3 DNA: TGTGCCAGCAGCGTCTCTAGCGGGTTCTCCTACGAGCAGTACTTC
D gene: .; clone size: .; J gene: TRBJ2-1; V gene: TRBV27; CDR3 protein: CASTNRVEQFF; CDR3 DNA: TGTGCCAGCACCAACAGGGTTGAGCAGTTCTTC
D gene: .; clone size: .; J gene: TRBJ2-7; V gene: TRBV28; CDR3 protein: CASSQTTSSSYEQYF; CDR3 DNA: TGTGCCAGCAGTCAAACGACCTCGAGCTCCTACGAGCAGTACTTC
D gene: .; clone size: .; J gene: TRBJ1-5; V gene: TRBV19; CDR3 protein: CASTGQGNQPQHF; CDR3 DNA: TGTGCCAGTACGGGGCAGGGCAATCAGCCCCAGCATTTT
D gene: .; clone size: .; J gene: TRBJ1-5; V gene: TRBV27; CDR3 protein: CASSLRGYSNQPQHF; CDR3 DNA: TGTGCCAGCAGTTTAAGGGGGTATAGCAATCAGCCCCAGCATTTT
D gene: TRBD2; clone size: .; J gene: TRBJ2-1; V gene: TRBV19; CDR3 protein: CASSPGLGYNEQFF; CDR3 DNA: TGTGCCAGTAGCCCGGGACTAGGCTACAATGAGCAGTTCTTC
D gene: TRBD1; clone size: once; J gene: TRBJ1-4; V gene: TRBV27; CDR3 protein: CASSLGTGGRKLFF; CDR3 DNA: TGTGCCAGCAGTTTAGGGACAGGGGGCAGAAAACTGTTTTTT
D gene: TRBD1; clone size: .; J gene: TRBJ2-5; V gene: TRBV5-1; CDR3 protein: CASSSGTGGIETQYF; CDR3 DNA: TGCGCCAGCAGCTCCGGGACAGGGGGTATTGAGACCCAGTACTTC
D gene: .; clone size: .; J gene: TRBJ2-7; V gene: TRBV7-9; CDR3 protein: CASSFGVEQYF; CDR3 DNA: TGTGCCAGCAGCTTTGGGGTGGAGCAGTACTTC
D gene: TRBD2; clone size: .; J gene: TRBJ2-1; V gene: TRBV28; CDR3 protein: CASSPPLYSGRSDEQFF; CDR3 DNA: TGTGCCAGCAGTCCGCCCCTCTATAGCGGGAGGTCCGATGAGCAGTTCTTC
D gene: .; clone size: .; J gene: TRBJ2-3; V gene: TRBV4-1; CDR3 protein: CASSQDRAGTDTQYF; CDR3 DNA: TGCGCCAGCAGCCAAGACCGCGCCGGCACAGATACGCAGTATTTT
D gene: .; clone size: .; J gene: TRBJ2-2; V gene: TRBV7-8; CDR3 protein: CASSPHPGASNTGELFF; CDR3 DNA: TGTGCCAGCAGCCCACATCCGGGGGCGTCGAACACCGGGGAGCTGTTTTTT
D gene: .; clone size: .; J gene: TRBJ2-7; V gene: TRBV4-2; CDR3 protein: CASSSEKASYEQYF; CDR3 DNA: TGTGCCAGCAGCTCGGAGAAGGCATCCTACGAGCAGTACTTC
D gene: TRBD2; clone size: .; J gene: TRBJ2-7; V gene: TRBV7-9; CDR3 protein: CASSSPLAGGSYEQYF; CDR3 DNA: TGTGCCAGCAGCTCACCGTTAGCGGGAGGGTCCTACGAGCAGTACTTC
D gene: .; clone size: once; J gene: TRBJ1-1; V gene: TRBV14; CDR3 protein: CASSPRGVGGTEAFF; CDR3 DNA: TGTGCCAGCAGCCCGAGGGGGGTAGGGGGCACTGAAGCTTTCTTT
D gene: .; clone size: .; J gene: TRBJ2-3; V gene: TRBV7-2; CDR3 protein: CASSLLHSADTQYF; CDR3 DNA: TGTGCCAGCAGCTTACTGCATAGCGCAGATACGCAGTATTTT
D gene: .; clone size: .; J gene: TRBJ1-1; V gene: TRBV4-2; CDR3 protein: CASSQDGSGFSVQAFF; CDR3 DNA: TGTGCCAGCAGCCAAGACGGGAGTGGGTTTTCAGTTCAAGCTTTCTTT
D gene: .; clone size: .; J gene: TRBJ2-7; V gene: TRBV14; CDR3 protein: CASSQEGTGPFEQYF; CDR3 DNA: TGTGCCAGCAGCCAAGAAGGAACGGGGCCTTTCGAGCAGTACTTC
D gene: .; clone size: .; J gene: TRBJ2-7; V gene: TRBV21-1; CDR3 protein: CASSKRDRPSEQYF; CDR3 DNA: TGTGCCAGCAGTAAAAGGGACCGACCCTCCGAGCAGTACTTC
D gene: .; clone size: .; J gene: TRBJ2-7; V gene: TRBV11-2; CDR3 protein: CASSLVYEQYF; CDR3 DNA: TGTGCCAGCAGCTTAGTTTACGAGCAGTACTTC
D gene: .; clone size: .; J gene: TRBJ2-7; V gene: TRBV2; CDR3 protein: CASSDGKRNYEQYF; CDR3 DNA: TGTGCCAGCAGTGATGGGAAGCGAAACTACGAGCAGTACTTC
D gene: .; clone size: .; J gene: TRBJ2-2; V gene: TRBV12-1; CDR3 protein: CASSFAISLLTSGELFF; CDR3 DNA: TGTGCCAGCAGCTTTGCGATCTCCCTACTAACATCTGGGGAGCTGTTTTTT
D gene: TRBD2; clone size: .; J gene: TRBJ2-3; V gene: TRBV5-4; CDR3 protein: CASSLDGGLAGEYTQYF; CDR3 DNA: TGTGCCAGCAGCCTTGACGGCGGGCTAGCGGGGGAATATACGCAGTATTTT
D gene: .; clone size: .; J gene: TRBJ2-7; V gene: TRBV4-2; CDR3 protein: CASSQDGLTYEQYF; CDR3 DNA: TGTGCCAGCAGCCAAGATGGCCTAACCTACGAGCAGTACTTC
D gene: TRBD2; clone size: .; J gene: TRBJ2-7; V gene: TRBV28; CDR3 protein: CASSLYRLAGVHEQYF; CDR3 DNA: TGTGCCAGCAGTTTATATAGGCTAGCGGGAGTCCACGAGCAGTACTTC
D gene: .; clone size: .; J gene: TRBJ1-1; V gene: TRBV27; CDR3 protein: CASSSGAEAFF; CDR3 DNA: TGTGCCAGCAGTTCAGGGGCAGAAGCTTTCTTT
D gene: TRBD1; clone size: .; J gene: TRBJ2-7; V gene: TRBV7-9; CDR3 protein: CASSLEPGTGKRWQYF; CDR3 DNA: TGTGCCAGCAGCTTAGAGCCCGGGACAGGGAAAAGGTGGCAGTACTTC
D gene: TRBD2; clone size: once; J gene: TRBJ2-7; V gene: TRBV27; CDR3 protein: CASSLGALAGLYREQYF; CDR3 DNA: TGTGCCAGCAGTTTAGGAGCACTAGCGGGACTCTACCGCGAGCAGTACTTC
D gene: TRBD2; clone size: .; J gene: TRBJ2-3; V gene: TRBV9; CDR3 protein: CASSGFSGKGTDTQYF; CDR3 DNA: TGTGCCAGCAGCGGATTTAGCGGGAAAGGCACAGATACGCAGTATTTT
D gene: .; clone size: .; J gene: TRBJ2-3; V gene: TRBV2; CDR3 protein: CASIGTGTELDTQYF; CDR3 DNA: TGTGCCAGCATTGGGACGGGGACGGAGTTGGATACGCAGTATTTT
D gene: .; clone size: .; J gene: TRBJ1-1; V gene: TRBV28; CDR3 protein: CASSPLESGAWTEAFF; CDR3 DNA: TGTGCCAGCAGTCCGCTGGAGAGTGGGGCATGGACTGAAGCTTTCTTT
D gene: .; clone size: .; J gene: TRBJ2-7; V gene: TRBV7-8; CDR3 protein: CASSLALFGTPYEQYF; CDR3 DNA: TGTGCCAGCAGCTTAGCCCTTTTTGGGACCCCCTACGAGCAGTACTTC
D gene: .; clone size: .; J gene: TRBJ2-7; V gene: TRBV28; CDR3 protein: CASSFGPSYEQYF; CDR3 DNA: TGTGCCAGCAGTTTCGGGCCCTCCTACGAGCAGTACTTC
D gene: TRBD1; clone size: .; J gene: TRBJ2-1; V gene: TRBV27; CDR3 protein: CASSPTRTGGNEQFF; CDR3 DNA: TGTGCCAGCAGCCCCACCCGGACAGGGGGGAATGAGCAGTTCTTC
D gene: TRBD1; clone size: .; J gene: TRBJ2-7; V gene: TRBV5-1; CDR3 protein: CASSSGDRGPYEQYF; CDR3 DNA: TGCGCCAGCAGCTCGGGCGACAGGGGGCCCTACGAGCAGTACTTC
D gene: .; clone size: .; J gene: TRBJ2-1; V gene: TRBV28; CDR3 protein: CASSVSGAYNEQFF; CDR3 DNA: TGTGCCAGCAGCGTTAGCGGCGCCTACAATGAGCAGTTCTTC
D gene: TRBD1; clone size: .; J gene: TRBJ1-1; V gene: TRBV5-6; CDR3 protein: CASSILDREGLNTEAFF; CDR3 DNA: TGTGCCAGCAGCATCCTCGACAGGGAGGGACTGAACACTGAAGCTTTCTTT
D gene: TRBD2; clone size: .; J gene: TRBJ2-7; V gene: TRBV5-4; CDR3 protein: CASSLGTSGYAYEQYF; CDR3 DNA: TGTGCCAGCAGCTTGGGGACTAGCGGATACGCCTACGAGCAGTACTTC